These 23 T cell receptor beta chains share one sample of origin, sequenced in a study of OX40 agonist ivuxolimab in advanced cancers. Assay: immunoSEQ multiplex PCR; the TCRdb copy retains only in-frame clones and omits some. The sample comprises just under 80,000 clones, roughly four fifths of which are singletons, and 25% rests with the top ten. This specimen was CD4+ or CD8+ T cells sorted from blood, taken in a trial of the OX40 agonist ivuxolimab. Every receptor here comes from an adult with an advanced solid tumor such as melanoma, head and neck, liver or kidney cancer.

The V gene is TRBV4-1, the J gene TRBJ1-6, with 12 positions matching TRBD1. The germline CDR1 and CDR2 sequences are MGHRA and YSYEKL. The junction had 4 bases not matched to a gene; V was cut back by 4 bases and J by 0 bases. This CDR3 comprises 18 residues. CDR3 amino acids: CASSPGTGGSSYNSPLHF. The CDR3 DNA reads as TGCGCCAGCAGCCCCGGGACAGGGGGCAGCTCCTATAATTCACCCCTCCACTTT.

V is TRBV6-1 and J is TRBJ1-1; D unclear. V gave up 7 bases and J gave up 10 bases, with 13 bases separating them. Germline CDR1 MNHNS, CDR2 SASEGT. The CDR3 loop spans 11 amino acids. The CDR3 coding sequence is TGTGCCAGCATTACGGCGGGGAGAGCTTTCTTT. This gives the protein CASITAGRAFF.

This clone was seen a single time. The chain employs TRBV19 and TRBJ2-2; 7 positions match TRBD1. The CDR3 has 15 amino acids. V lost 3 bases, J lost 7 bases, and 8 bases stayed unmatched. Looked up from germline, CDR1 is LNHDA and CDR2 is SQIVND (reference sequence). The CDR3 DNA reads as TGTGCCAGTAGTATCGAGGACAGGTCTTACGGGGAGCTGTTTTTT. This translates into CASSIEDRSYGELFF.

CDR3 bases: TGTGCCTGGAGTGGAGGACTAGCGGGAGGCAATGAGCAGTTCTTC. It translates to CAWSGGLAGGNEQFF. V gene TRBV30 combines with J gene TRBJ2-1; TRBD2 matches at 14 bases. V shed 1 base and J 6 bases; nucleotides not matched to a gene: 2. Germline CDR1 reads GTSNPN; CDR2 reads SVGIG (reference sequence). The length of the CDR3 is 15 residues.

This clone was seen just once. The chain links TRBV7-6 to TRBJ1-3; 7 nucleotides agree with TRBD1. There are 16 residues in the CDR3. Germline loops: CDR1 SGHVS, CDR2 FNYEAQ. Trimming took 1 base from V and 1 from J; bases not matched to a gene: 4. The CDR3 DNA reads as TGTGCCAGCAGCTTAGGACAGGGAATGTCTGGAAACACCATATATTTT. The encoded protein is CASSLGQGMSGNTIYF.

The chain employs TRBV2 and TRBJ2-2, with 9 bases identical to TRBD1. The germline V gene has CDR1 SNHLY and CDR2 FYNNEI. The CDR3 contains 14 residues. The V segment lost 8 bases and the J segment 4 bases; nucleotides outside the gene matches: 5. The CDR3 protein is CASAGTGITGELFF. CDR3 sequence (DNA): TGTGCCAGCGCCGGGACAGGGATCACCGGGGAGCTGTTTTTT.

This clone was counted once. A read error may be the cause here, since a much bigger clone is one base away. V is TRBV5-4 and J is TRBJ2-7; weak D call: TRBD2 (5 bases). The CDR3 sequence is 14 residues long. The germline gives CDR1 SGHNT, CDR2 YYREEE (reference sequence). CDR3 DNA sequence: TGTGTCAGCAGCTTGTCGGGGAGCAGTAACGAGCAGTACTTC. This gives the protein CVSSLSGSSNEQYF.

This rearrangement joins TRBV30 to TRBJ1-1; weak D call: TRBD1 (5 bases). Per the germline V gene, CDR1 is GTSNPN and CDR2 is SVGIG (reference sequence). There are 13 residues in the CDR3. V gave up 3 bases and J gave up 0 bases, with 8 bases separating them. As DNA, the CDR3 is TGTGCCTGGAGGAGGGGCCTGAACACTGAAGCTTTCTTT. As protein: CAWRRGLNTEAFF.

The chain recombines TRBV4-1 with TRBJ2-7; 7 bases agree with TRBD1. The germline CDR1 and CDR2 sequences are MGHRA and YSYEKL. The CDR3 loop spans 14 amino acids. J was trimmed by 5 bases and V by 7 bases; bases with no gene match: 11. The CDR3 spells CASTSLTGAHEQYF. In DNA, the CDR3 is TGCGCCAGCACCTCGCTCACAGGGGCCCACGAGCAGTACTTC.

The chain links TRBV30 to TRBJ1-5; tentative D call: TRBD1 (6 bases). This CDR3 contains 14 residues. The germline gives CDR1 GTSNPN, CDR2 SVGIG (reference sequence). The V end lost 2 bases, the J end lost 1 base, and 9 bases lay between the germline ends. DNA of the CDR3: TGTGCCTGGAGTCTTGGACAGAGCAATCAGCCCCAGCATTTT. It codes for CAWSLGQSNQPQHF.

This CDR3 is CASSVQGVPYEQYF. CDR3 in DNA: TGTGCCAGTAGTGTCCAGGGGGTCCCCTACGAGCAGTACTTC. V and J are TRBV19 and TRBJ2-7, with 7 bases identical to TRBD1. Germline assignment: CDR1 LNHDA and CDR2 SQIVND (reference sequence). Germline trimming cut 5 bases from V and 2 bases from J; bases unmatched to any gene: 6. This CDR3 spans 14 amino acids.

This chain joins TRBV11-2 and TRBJ1-2; the D gene is possibly TRBD1 (6 bases). Trimming removed 3 bases at V and 0 bases at J, with 8 bases between. Germline loops: CDR1 SGHAT, CDR2 FQNNGV. This CDR3 is 14 amino acids long. This chain's CDR3 is CASSLGTPNYGYTF. As DNA, the CDR3 is TGTGCCAGCAGCTTGGGGACACCTAACTATGGCTACACCTTC.

The V call is TRBV6-5, the J call TRBJ2-2; perhaps TRBD1 as D (6 bases). The length of the CDR3 is 16 residues. Per the germline V gene, CDR1 is MNHEY and CDR2 is SVGAGI. V was cut by 0 bases and J by 5 bases, with 13 bases left in between. The DNA for the CDR3 is TGTGCCAGCAGTTACTCGAGGCAGGGGCTTACCGGGGAGCTGTTTTTT. Its translation: CASSYSRQGLTGELFF.

This clone was counted once. The rearrangement links TRBV18 to TRBJ1-6; TRBD1 is a possible D gene (5 bases). The CDR3 is made up of 15 amino acids. V was trimmed by 4 bases and J by 6 bases, leaving 13 bases between them. Looked up from germline, CDR1 is KGHSH and CDR2 is LQKENI. The CDR3 reads CASSRDGRGNSPLHF. Written as DNA, the CDR3 is TGTGCCAGCTCACGCGACGGAAGGGGTAATTCACCCCTCCACTTT.

The CDR3 DNA reads TGCGCCAGCAGGCGGGACGGGACAAATCTCCCTGGGGCCAACGTCCTGACTTTC. Translated: CASRRDGTNLPGANVLTF. This chain links TRBV5-1 with TRBJ2-6; D may correspond to TRBD1 or TRBD2 (6 bases each). Between the trimmed V and J ends, which lost 5 bases and 2 bases, there was a span of 20 bases. This CDR3 is built from 18 residues. Germline CDR1 SGHRS, CDR2 YFSETQ.

The rearrangement joins TRBV6-1 to TRBJ2-1; D ambiguous. The CDR3 totals 14 residues. Trimming removed 8 bases at V and 3 bases at J, with 14 bases between. Germline assignment: CDR1 MNHNS and CDR2 SASEGT. CDR3 in amino acids: CASGNMADYNEQFF. CDR3 nucleotides: TGTGCCAGCGGGAATATGGCAGACTACAATGAGCAGTTCTTC.

The rearrangement links TRBV4-3 to TRBJ1-3; no clear D. In germline, CDR1 is LGHNA, CDR2 YSLEER. Trimming took off 4 bases at V and 4 bases at J, with 14 bases between the two ends. The CDR3 loop spans 15 amino acids. CDR3 amino acids: CASSLGGDVGNTIYF. CDR3 nucleotide sequence: TGCGCCAGCAGCCTAGGAGGTGACGTGGGAAACACCATATATTTT.

The chain couples TRBV29-1 to TRBJ1-1; D gene uncertain. The germline V gene encodes CDR1 SQVTM and CDR2 ANQGSEA. The CDR3 contains 13 residues. Trimming removed 2 bases at V and 0 bases at J, with 7 bases between. As DNA, the CDR3 is TGCAGCGTTGAATCAGCCATGAACACTGAAGCTTTCTTT. This gives the protein CSVESAMNTEAFF.

The chain has TRBV18 and TRBJ1-2, with TRBD1 as a possible D gene (5 bases). The CDR3 loop spans 12 amino acids. Per germline, CDR1 KGHSH and CDR2 LQKENI. Trimming pared 4 bases from V and 8 bases from J, leaving 11 bases between. The CDR3 loop reads CASSQTGGGYTF. The CDR3 coding sequence is TGTGCCAGCTCACAAACAGGAGGGGGCTACACCTTC.

The chain's CDR3 is CASSPAFDRIYGYTF. The CDR3 DNA reads TGTGCCAGCAGTCCCGCCTTCGACAGGATCTATGGCTACACCTTC. The chain carries TRBV27 and TRBJ1-2, with TRBD1 as a possible D gene (6 bases). The germline V gene encodes CDR1 MNHEY and CDR2 SMNVEV (reference sequence). The CDR3 sequence is 15 residues long. Trimming removed 5 bases from V and 4 bases from J, with 17 bases in between.

V usage is TRBV29-1 and J usage is TRBJ1-1, with a tentative D call TRBD1 (5 bases). The CDR3 length is 16 residues. V was trimmed by 0 bases and J by 3 bases, leaving 17 bases between them. Germline assignment: CDR1 SQVTM and CDR2 ANQGSEA. DNA of the CDR3: TGCAGCGTTGAAGATAGGAGAGGGGTGGCGGACACTGAAGCTTTCTTT. Its protein is CSVEDRRGVADTEAFF.

Written as DNA, the CDR3 is TGTGCCATCAGTGAGTCAGGAGGTGGAAACAGAAGAGAGACCCAGTACTTC. Protein sequence: CAISESGGGNRRETQYF. The V call is TRBV10-3, the J call TRBJ2-5; the D gene is possibly TRBD2 (5 bases). Germline V gene lookup returns CDR1 ENHRY and CDR2 SYGVKD. The V and J ends lost 0 bases and 4 bases respectively, with 18 bases between them. The CDR3 runs to 17 residues.

The V gene is TRBV9, the J gene TRBJ2-5, with 13 bases identical to TRBD2. CDR1 SGDLS and CDR2 YYNGEE come from the germline V gene. The CDR3 has 16 amino acids. Losses at the gene ends were 1 base for V and 3 bases for J; bases not matched to a gene: 3. The CDR3 loop reads CASSVNGLAGEETQYF. The DNA for the CDR3 is TGTGCCAGCAGCGTAAATGGACTAGCGGGGGAAGAGACCCAGTACTTC.